Below, one TCR beta chain is given with its context. Libraries were prepared by immunoSEQ multiplex PCR; TCRdb keeps only in-frame clonotypes and omits some of them. This table has 100,000 or so clones, approximately 90% appearing once. This entry belongs to a study of T cell changes during pregnancy in multiple sclerosis. This TCR was recovered from a female donor with multiple sclerosis, enrolled in a pregnancy study. The specimen comprised peripheral blood, sampled after pregnancy.

In nucleotides, the CDR3 is TGCGCCAGCAGCTTGGAGGGACAGCTGAACACTGAAGCTTTCTTT. Encoded protein: CASSLEGQLNTEAFF. The V call is TRBV5-1, the J call TRBJ1-1, with 7 bases lining up with TRBD1. Trimming took 0 bases from V and 0 from J; bases not matched to a gene: 2. The CDR3 has 15 residues. Germline CDR1 is SGHRS and CDR2 is YFSETQ.